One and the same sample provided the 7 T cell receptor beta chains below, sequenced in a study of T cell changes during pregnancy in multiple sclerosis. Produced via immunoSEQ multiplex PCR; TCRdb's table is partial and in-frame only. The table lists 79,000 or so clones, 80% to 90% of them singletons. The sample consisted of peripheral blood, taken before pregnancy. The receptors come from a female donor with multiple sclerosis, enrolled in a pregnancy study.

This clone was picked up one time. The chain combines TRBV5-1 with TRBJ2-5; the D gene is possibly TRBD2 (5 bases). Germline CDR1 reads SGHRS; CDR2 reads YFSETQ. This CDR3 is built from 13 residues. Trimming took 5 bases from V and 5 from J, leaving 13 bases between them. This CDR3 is CASSPRGGETQYF. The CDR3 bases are TGCGCCAGCAGTCCCCGGGGTGGGGAGACCCAGTACTTC.

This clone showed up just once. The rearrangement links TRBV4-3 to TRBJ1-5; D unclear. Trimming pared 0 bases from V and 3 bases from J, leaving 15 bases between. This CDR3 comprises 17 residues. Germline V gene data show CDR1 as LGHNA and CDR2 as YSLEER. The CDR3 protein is CASSQDKYSYFNQPQHF. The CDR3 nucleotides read TGCGCCAGCAGCCAAGATAAGTACAGTTACTTCAATCAGCCCCAGCATTTT.

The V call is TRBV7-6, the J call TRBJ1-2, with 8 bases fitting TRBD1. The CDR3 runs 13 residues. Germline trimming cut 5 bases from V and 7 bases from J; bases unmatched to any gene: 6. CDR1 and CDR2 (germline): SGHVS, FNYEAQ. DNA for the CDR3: TGTGCCAGCAGCATCGGGACAGGCCCTGGCTACACCTTC. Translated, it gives CASSIGTGPGYTF.

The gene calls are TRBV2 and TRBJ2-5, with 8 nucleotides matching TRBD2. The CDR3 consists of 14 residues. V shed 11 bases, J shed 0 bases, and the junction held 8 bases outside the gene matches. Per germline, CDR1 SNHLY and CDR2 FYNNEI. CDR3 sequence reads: CARQTSADQETQYF. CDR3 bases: TGTGCCCGCCAGACTAGCGCGGACCAAGAGACCCAGTACTTC.

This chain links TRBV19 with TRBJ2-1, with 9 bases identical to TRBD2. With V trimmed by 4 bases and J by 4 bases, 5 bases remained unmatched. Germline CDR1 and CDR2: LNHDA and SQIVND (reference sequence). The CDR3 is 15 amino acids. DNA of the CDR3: TGTGCCAGTAGTACGAGCGGGGGGATGTACAATGAGCAGTTCTTC. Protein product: CASSTSGGMYNEQFF.

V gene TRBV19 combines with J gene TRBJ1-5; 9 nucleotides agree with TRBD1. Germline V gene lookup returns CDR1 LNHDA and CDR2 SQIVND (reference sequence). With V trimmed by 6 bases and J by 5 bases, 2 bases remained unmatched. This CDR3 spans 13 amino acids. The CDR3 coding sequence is TGTGCCAGTAGGGGACAGGGCGATCAGCCCCAGCATTTT. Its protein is CASRGQGDQPQHF.

The CDR3 here is CASPWRGADYGYTF. DNA for the CDR3: TGTGCCAGCCCATGGCGGGGCGCGGACTATGGCTACACCTTC. The chain has TRBV6-5 and TRBJ1-2, with D possibly TRBD1 on 5 matching bases. V shed 8 bases and J shed 3 bases, with 16 bases lying between them. CDR1 is MNHEY, CDR2 SVGAGI, per germline. The CDR3 has 14 residues.